A single sample is the source of the 13 T cell receptor beta chains below, sequenced in a study of T cells in Graves' hyperthyroidism and ophthalmopathy. Amplification of TCR beta CDR3 regions used RNA as the template. The HTBI primer set served for first-round RT-PCR of the TCR CDR3. TCRdb analysed the multiplex PCR reads with MiXCR anew, one entry per CDR3 protein. The sample shows hundreds of thousands of distinct CDR3 sequences, about 15% of them seen only once. The sequenced sample consisted of blood. These receptors were obtained from a woman under 30 with Graves' hyperthyroidism.

The sample holds a few counts of this clonotype. The DNA for the CDR3 is TGTGCCAGCAGTTTATCGATTGCTGGTCGAGGGGTGGAGCAGTTCTTC. It specifies CASSLSIAGRGVEQFF. V is TRBV28 and J is TRBJ2-1; D may correspond to TRBD1 or TRBD2 (5 bases each). Germline V gene sequence: CDR1 MDHEN, CDR2 SYDVKM. The CDR3 contains 16 residues. Trimming stripped 1 base from V and 10 bases from J, with 20 bases between.

This clonotype was observed a single time. A read error may produce the germline difference seen at one junction end. This chain links TRBV28 with TRBJ2-6, with TRBD1 identical over 7 bases. Germline V gene sequence: CDR1 MDHEN, CDR2 SYDVKM. The CDR3 consists of 15 residues. The CDR3 DNA is TGTGCCAGCAGTCGACAGGGTTCTGGGGCCAACGTCCTGGCTTTC. Protein product: CASSRQGSGANVLAF.

This clonotype was recorded many times. The chain uses TRBV12-3 or TRBV12-4 and TRBJ1-1, with D unresolved. Trimming stripped 6 bases from V and 1 base from J, with 9 bases between. The CDR3 loop spans 13 amino acids. The CDR3: CASRDGSNTEAFF. In nucleotides, the CDR3 is TGTGCCAGCAGGGACGGATCGAACACTGAAGCTTTCTTT.

This clonotype was counted many times. Here the CDR3 reads CASSVSGRASGTGYEQYF. CDR3 nucleotides: TGTGCCAGCAGCGTTAGCGGGAGGGCCTCCGGAACAGGGTACGAGCAGTACTTC. The chain couples TRBV3-1 to TRBJ2-7, with TRBD2 identical over 11 bases. This CDR3 region has 18 residues. After removal of 5 bases from V and 4 bases from J, the junction contained 16 bases not matched to a gene. From germline, CDR1 is LGHDT and CDR2 YNNKEL (reference sequence).

This clonotype was counted ten times or more. This sequence joins TRBV12-3 or TRBV12-4 and TRBJ1-4; D not certain. V was cut by 2 bases and J by 11 bases, with 18 bases left in between. This CDR3 contains 15 residues. The CDR3 bases are TGTGCCAGCAGTTTACTACACCTATCCAGAGGGAAACTGTTTTTT. Translation gives CASSLLHLSRGKLFF.

There are many counts of this clonotype. This chain connects TRBV6-1 to TRBJ2-5; the match to TRBD1 covers 10 bases. This CDR3 has 14 amino acids. V shed 5 bases and J 5 bases; nucleotides not matched to a gene: 5. Germline V gives CDR1 MNHNS, CDR2 SASEGT. CDR3 sequence: CASSSGTGVETQYF. The CDR3, as DNA: TGTGCCAGCAGTTCCGGGACAGGGGTGGAGACCCAGTACTTC.

This clonotype was seen repeatedly, ten times or more. The chain uses TRBV18 and TRBJ2-2; tentative D call: TRBD1 (6 bases). CDR3 length: 16 amino acids. Germline CDR1 and CDR2: KGHSH and LQKENI. Trimming left V 6 bases short and J 1 base short, with 15 bases between. The chain's CDR3 is CASSSTGTRNTGELFF. In nucleotides, the CDR3 is TGTGCCAGCTCTTCTACCGGGACACGGAACACCGGGGAGCTGTTTTTT.

The chain joins TRBV9 to TRBJ1-6; 10 positions agree with TRBD1. Germline V CDR1 and CDR2: SGDLS, YYNGEE. The CDR3 contains 14 residues. V lost 3 bases and J lost 10; bases outside the gene matches: 4. CDR3 amino acids: CASSGGQGYSPLHF. Written as DNA, the CDR3 is TGTGCCAGCAGCGGGGGACAGGGGTACTCACCCCTCCACTTT. Drawing the rest from reference TRBV9 and TRBJ1-6, the complete variable domain is DSGVTQTPKHLITATGQRVTLRCSPRSGDLSVYWYQQSLDQGLQFLIQYYNGEERAKGNILERFSAQQFPDLHSELNLSSLELGDSALYFCASSGGQGYSPLHFGNGTRLTVT.

This clonotype was picked up many times. The V and J genes are TRBV6-1 and TRBJ1-6; TRBD1 might be the D (5 bases). Germline assignment: CDR1 MNHNS and CDR2 SASEGT. Trimming pared 5 bases from V and 12 bases from J, leaving 20 bases between. The CDR3 is 15 amino acids. In DNA form, the CDR3 reads TGTGCCAGCAGTTATTCAAGGGACGGCCGTGGACCCCTCCACTTT. This encodes CASSYSRDGRGPLHF.

V gene TRBV19 combines with J gene TRBJ1-1, with 7 bases fitting TRBD1. Germline V lookup: CDR1 LNHDA, CDR2 SQIVND (reference sequence). With V trimmed by 3 bases and J by 5 bases, 12 bases remained unmatched. There are 16 residues in the CDR3. CDR3 amino acids: CASSIRGTGEGTEAFF. The DNA for the CDR3 is TGTGCCAGTAGTATCAGGGGAACAGGGGAGGGAACTGAAGCTTTCTTT. Variable domain in full (rest from reference TRBV19 and TRBJ1-1): DGGITQSPKYLFRKEGQNVTLSCEQNLNHDAMYWYRQDPGQGLRLIYYSQIVNDFQKGDIAEGYSVSREKKESFPLTVTSAQKNPTAFYLCASSIRGTGEGTEAFFGQGTRLTVV.

This clonotype has just a few counts. The chain carries TRBV5-1 and TRBJ1-1; 7 nucleotides agree with TRBD1. In germline, CDR1 is SGHRS, CDR2 YFSETQ. Trimming removed 1 base from V and 5 bases from J; junction bases left unmatched: 8. The CDR3 loop spans 15 amino acids. CDR3 DNA sequence: TGCGCCAGCAGCTTGTTCAGGGGGGGCGGAACTGAAGCTTTCTTT. It is translated as CASSLFRGGGTEAFF.

This clonotype was recorded at least ten times. This chain connects TRBV28 to TRBJ2-7, with TRBD2 as a possible D gene (6 bases). Trimming took 2 bases from V and 5 from J, leaving 10 bases between them. The CDR3 loop spans 13 amino acids. Per germline, CDR1 MDHEN and CDR2 SYDVKM. CDR3 sequence: CASSLGPGDEQYF. Here the CDR3 DNA reads TGTGCCAGCAGTTTAGGTCCGGGGGACGAGCAGTACTTC.

Ten or more counts support this clonotype. V gene TRBV7-3 combines with J gene TRBJ1-1, with D perhaps matching TRBD1 (5 bases). Germline CDR1 is SGHTA and CDR2 is FQGTGA. The CDR3 is 14 residues long. Deletions cut 6 bases from V and 3 bases from J, with 14 bases between. CDR3 DNA sequence: TGTGCCAGCAGGGGACTCGCCGGGGACACTGAAGCTTTCTTT. Translating it yields CASRGLAGDTEAFF.